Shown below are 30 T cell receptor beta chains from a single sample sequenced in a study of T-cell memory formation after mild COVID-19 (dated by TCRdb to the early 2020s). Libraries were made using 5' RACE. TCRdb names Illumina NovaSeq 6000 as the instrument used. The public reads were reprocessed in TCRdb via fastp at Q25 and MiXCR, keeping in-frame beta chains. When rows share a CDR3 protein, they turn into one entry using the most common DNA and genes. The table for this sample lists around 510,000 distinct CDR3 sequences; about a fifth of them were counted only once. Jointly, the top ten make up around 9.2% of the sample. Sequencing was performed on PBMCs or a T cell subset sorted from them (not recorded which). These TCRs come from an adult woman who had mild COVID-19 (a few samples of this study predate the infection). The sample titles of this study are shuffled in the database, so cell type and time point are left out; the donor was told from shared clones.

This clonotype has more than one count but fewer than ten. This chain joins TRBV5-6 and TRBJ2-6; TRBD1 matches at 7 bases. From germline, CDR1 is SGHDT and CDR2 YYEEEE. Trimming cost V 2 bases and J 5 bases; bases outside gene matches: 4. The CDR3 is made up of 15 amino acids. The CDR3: CASSFDRVRANVLTF. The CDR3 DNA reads TGTGCCAGCAGCTTTGACAGGGTTAGGGCCAACGTCCTGACTTTC.

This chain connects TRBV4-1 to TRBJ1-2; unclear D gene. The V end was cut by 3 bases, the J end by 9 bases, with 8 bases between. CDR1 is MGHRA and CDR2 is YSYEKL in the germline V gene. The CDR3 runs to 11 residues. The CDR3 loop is CASSQAARYTF. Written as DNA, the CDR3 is TGCGCCAGCAGCCAGGCCGCCCGCTACACCTTC.

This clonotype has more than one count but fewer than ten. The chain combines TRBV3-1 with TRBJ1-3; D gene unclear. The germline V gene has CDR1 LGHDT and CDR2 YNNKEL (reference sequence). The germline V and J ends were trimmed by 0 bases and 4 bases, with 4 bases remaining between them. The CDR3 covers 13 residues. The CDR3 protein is CASSQDAGNTIYF. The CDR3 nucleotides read TGTGCCAGCAGCCAAGACGCAGGAAACACCATATATTTT.

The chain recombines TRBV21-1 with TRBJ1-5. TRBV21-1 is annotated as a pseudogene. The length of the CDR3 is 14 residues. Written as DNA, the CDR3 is TGTGCCAGCGGTTTCCTGGGTAGAGATCAGCCCCAGCATTTT. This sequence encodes CASGFLGRDQPQHF.

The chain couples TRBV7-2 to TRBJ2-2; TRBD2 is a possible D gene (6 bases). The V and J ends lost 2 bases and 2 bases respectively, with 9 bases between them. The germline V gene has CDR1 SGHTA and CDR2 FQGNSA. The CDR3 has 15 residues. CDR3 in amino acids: CASSLKAGNTGELFF. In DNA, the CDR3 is TGTGCCAGCAGCTTAAAAGCGGGTAACACCGGGGAGCTGTTTTTT.

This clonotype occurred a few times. The DNA of the CDR3 is TGCAGCTTCCAGGACAGCGCAGCTGGGGCCAACGTCCTGACTTTC. This gives the protein CSFQDSAAGANVLTF. V is TRBV29-1 and J is TRBJ2-6, with TRBD1 as a possible D gene (6 bases). The CDR3 covers 15 residues. Germline loops: CDR1 SQVTM, CDR2 ANQGSEA. V lost 8 bases and J 2 bases, leaving 16 bases between the germline ends.

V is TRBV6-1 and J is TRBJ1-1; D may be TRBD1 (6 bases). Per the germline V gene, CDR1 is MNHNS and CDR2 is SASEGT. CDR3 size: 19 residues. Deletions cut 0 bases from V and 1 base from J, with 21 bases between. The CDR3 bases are TGTGCCAGCAGTGAAGCGATCGGTGTGGGACATGGATCGAACACTGAAGCTTTCTTT. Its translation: CASSEAIGVGHGSNTEAFF.

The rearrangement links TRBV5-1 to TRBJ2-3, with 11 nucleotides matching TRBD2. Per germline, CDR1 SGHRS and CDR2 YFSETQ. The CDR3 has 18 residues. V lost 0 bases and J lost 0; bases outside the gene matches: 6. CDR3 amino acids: CASSLATSGRASTDTQYF. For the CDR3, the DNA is TGCGCCAGCAGCTTGGCTACTAGCGGGAGAGCCAGCACAGATACGCAGTATTTT.

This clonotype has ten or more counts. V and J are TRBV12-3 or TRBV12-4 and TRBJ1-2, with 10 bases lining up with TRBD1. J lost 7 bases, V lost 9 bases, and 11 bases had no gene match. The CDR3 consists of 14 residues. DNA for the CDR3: TGTGCCAGTAGCCCGGGACAGGGGTTAGGTGGCTACACCTTC. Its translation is CASSPGQGLGGYTF.

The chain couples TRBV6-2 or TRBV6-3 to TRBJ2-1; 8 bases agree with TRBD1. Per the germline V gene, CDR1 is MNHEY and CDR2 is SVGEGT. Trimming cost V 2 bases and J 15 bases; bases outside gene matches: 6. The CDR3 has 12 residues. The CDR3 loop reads CASSYRQGRWFF. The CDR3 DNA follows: TGTGCCAGCAGTTACCGACAGGGGCGGTGGTTCTTC.

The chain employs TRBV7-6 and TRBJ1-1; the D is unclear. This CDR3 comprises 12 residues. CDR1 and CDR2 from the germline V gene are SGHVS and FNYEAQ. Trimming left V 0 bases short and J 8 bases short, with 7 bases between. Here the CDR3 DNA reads TGTGCCAGCAGCTTAGCAGGGAACGAAGCTTTCTTT. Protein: CASSLAGNEAFF.

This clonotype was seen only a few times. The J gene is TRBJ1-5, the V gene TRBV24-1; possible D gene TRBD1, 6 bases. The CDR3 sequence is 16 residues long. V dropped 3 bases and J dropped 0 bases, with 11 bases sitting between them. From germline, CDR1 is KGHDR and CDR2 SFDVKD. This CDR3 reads CATSDPQGHSNQPQHF. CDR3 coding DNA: TGTGCCACCAGTGATCCACAGGGCCATAGCAATCAGCCCCAGCATTTT.

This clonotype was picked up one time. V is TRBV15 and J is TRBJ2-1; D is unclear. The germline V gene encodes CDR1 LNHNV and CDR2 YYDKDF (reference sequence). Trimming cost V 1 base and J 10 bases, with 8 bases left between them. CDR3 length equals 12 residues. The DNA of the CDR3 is TGTGCCACCAGCAGAGCTATGTCGGAGCAGTTCTTC. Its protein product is CATSRAMSEQFF. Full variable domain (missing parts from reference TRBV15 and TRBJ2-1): DAMVIQNPRYQVTQFGKPVTLSCSQTLNHNVMYWYQQKSSQAPKLLFHYYDKDFNNEADTPDNFQSRRPNTSFCFLDIRSPGLGDTAMYLCATSRAMSEQFFGPGTRLTVL.

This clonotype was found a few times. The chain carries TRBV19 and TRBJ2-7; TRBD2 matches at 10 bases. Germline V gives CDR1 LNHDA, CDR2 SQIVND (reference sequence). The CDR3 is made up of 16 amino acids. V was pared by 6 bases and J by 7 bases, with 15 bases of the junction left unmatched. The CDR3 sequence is CASSSSKASGSSEQYF. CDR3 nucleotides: TGTGCCAGTAGCTCCTCTAAGGCTAGCGGGAGTAGTGAGCAGTACTTC.

CDR3 in amino acids: CASFQLRNTGELFF. CDR3 DNA: TGTGCCAGCTTCCAGCTTCGGAACACCGGGGAGCTGTTTTTT. This sequence joins TRBV5-6 and TRBJ2-2; D is ambiguous. Trimming pared 7 bases from V and 1 base from J, leaving 11 bases between. From germline, CDR1 is SGHDT and CDR2 YYEEEE. CDR3 length: 14 residues.

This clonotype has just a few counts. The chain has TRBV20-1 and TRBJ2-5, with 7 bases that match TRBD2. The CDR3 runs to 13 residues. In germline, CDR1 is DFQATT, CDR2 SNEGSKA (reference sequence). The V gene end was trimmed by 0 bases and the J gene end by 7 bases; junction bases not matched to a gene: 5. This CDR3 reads CSARDRGGGTQYF. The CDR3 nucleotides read TGCAGTGCTAGAGATCGAGGCGGGGGGACCCAGTACTTC.

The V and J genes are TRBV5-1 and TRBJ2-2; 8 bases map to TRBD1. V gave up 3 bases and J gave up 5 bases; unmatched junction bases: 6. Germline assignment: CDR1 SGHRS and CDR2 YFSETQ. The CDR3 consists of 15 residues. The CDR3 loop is CASSSGTGQTGELFF. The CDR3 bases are TGCGCCAGCAGCTCCGGGACAGGTCAGACCGGGGAGCTGTTTTTT.

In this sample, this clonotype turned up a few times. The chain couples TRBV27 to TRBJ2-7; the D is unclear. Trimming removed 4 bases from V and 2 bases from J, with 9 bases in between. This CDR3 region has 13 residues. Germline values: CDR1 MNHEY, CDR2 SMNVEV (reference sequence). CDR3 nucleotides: TGTGCCAGCAGTTCCGTTGGTCCCTACGAGCAGTACTTC. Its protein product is CASSSVGPYEQYF.

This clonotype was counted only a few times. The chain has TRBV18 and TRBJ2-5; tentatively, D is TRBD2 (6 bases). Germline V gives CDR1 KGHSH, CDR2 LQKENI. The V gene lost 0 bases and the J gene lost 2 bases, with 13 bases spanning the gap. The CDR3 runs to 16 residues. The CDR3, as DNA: TGTGCCAGCTCACCACCTCTGGGAGGCGGGCAAGAGACCCAGTACTTC. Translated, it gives CASSPPLGGGQETQYF.

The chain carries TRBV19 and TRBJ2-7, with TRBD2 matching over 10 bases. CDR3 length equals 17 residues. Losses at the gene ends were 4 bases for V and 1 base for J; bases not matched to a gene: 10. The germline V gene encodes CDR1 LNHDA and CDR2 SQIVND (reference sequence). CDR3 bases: TGTGCCAGTAGTACCCTCAGGACTAGCGGCGGTTCCTACGAGCAGTACTTC. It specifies CASSTLRTSGGSYEQYF. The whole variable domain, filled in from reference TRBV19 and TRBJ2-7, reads DGGITQSPKYLFRKEGQNVTLSCEQNLNHDAMYWYRQDPGQGLRLIYYSQIVNDFQKGDIAEGYSVSREKKESFPLTVTSAQKNPTAFYLCASSTLRTSGGSYEQYFGPGTRLTVT.

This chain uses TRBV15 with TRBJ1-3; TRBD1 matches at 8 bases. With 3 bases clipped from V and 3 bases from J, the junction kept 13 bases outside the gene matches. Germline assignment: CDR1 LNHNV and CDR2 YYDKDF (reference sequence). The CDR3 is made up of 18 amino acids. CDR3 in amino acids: CATSREPPDRAFGNTIYF. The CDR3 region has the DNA TGTGCCACCAGCAGGGAACCCCCGGACAGGGCCTTTGGAAACACCATATATTTT.

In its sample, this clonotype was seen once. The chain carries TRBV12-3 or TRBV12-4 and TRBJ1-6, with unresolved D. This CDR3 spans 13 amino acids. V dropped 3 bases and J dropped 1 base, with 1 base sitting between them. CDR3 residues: CASSFSYNSPLHF. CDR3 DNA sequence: TGTGCCAGCAGTTTTTCCTATAATTCACCCCTCCACTTT.

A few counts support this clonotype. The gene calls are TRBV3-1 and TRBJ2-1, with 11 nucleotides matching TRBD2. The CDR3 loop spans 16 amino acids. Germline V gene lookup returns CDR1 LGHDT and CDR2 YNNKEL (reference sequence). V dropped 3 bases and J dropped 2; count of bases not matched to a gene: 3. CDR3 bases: TGTGCCAGCAGCCAGGGACTAGCGGTAACCTACAATGAGCAGTTCTTC. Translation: CASSQGLAVTYNEQFF.

Here the CDR3 reads CSVEMGSTKNIQYF. The CDR3 DNA is TGCAGCGTTGAAATGGGATCTACCAAAAACATTCAGTACTTC. The chain combines TRBV29-1 with TRBJ2-4; D gene ambiguous. CDR1 and CDR2 from the germline V gene are SQVTM and ANQGSEA. The V and J ends lost 2 bases and 2 bases respectively, with 10 bases between them. The CDR3 length is 14 residues.

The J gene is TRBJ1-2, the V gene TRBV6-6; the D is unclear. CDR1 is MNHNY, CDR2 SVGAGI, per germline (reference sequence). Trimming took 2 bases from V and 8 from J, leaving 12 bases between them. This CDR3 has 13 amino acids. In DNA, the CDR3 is TGTGCCAGCAGTTACGACTCCCCGGGGGGCTACACCTTC. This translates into CASSYDSPGGYTF.

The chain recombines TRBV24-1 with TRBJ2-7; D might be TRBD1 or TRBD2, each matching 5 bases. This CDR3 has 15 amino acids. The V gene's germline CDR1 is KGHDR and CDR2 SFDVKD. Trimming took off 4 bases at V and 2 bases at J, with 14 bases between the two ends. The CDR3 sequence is CATSDPQDLTYEQYF. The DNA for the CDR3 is TGTGCCACCAGTGACCCACAGGACTTAACCTACGAGCAGTACTTC.

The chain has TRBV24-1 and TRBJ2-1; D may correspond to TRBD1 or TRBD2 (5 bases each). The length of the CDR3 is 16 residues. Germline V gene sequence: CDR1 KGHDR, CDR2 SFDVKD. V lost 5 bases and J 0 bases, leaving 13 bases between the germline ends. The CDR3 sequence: CATSVSGARSYNEQFF. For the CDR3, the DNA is TGTGCCACCAGTGTGTCCGGGGCGCGCTCCTACAATGAGCAGTTCTTC.

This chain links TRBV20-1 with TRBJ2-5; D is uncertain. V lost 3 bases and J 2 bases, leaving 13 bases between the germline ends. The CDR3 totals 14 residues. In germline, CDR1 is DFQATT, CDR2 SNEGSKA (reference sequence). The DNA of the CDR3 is TGCAGTGCTAGTCCCTGGCAGACTCAAGAGACCCAGTACTTC. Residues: CSASPWQTQETQYF.

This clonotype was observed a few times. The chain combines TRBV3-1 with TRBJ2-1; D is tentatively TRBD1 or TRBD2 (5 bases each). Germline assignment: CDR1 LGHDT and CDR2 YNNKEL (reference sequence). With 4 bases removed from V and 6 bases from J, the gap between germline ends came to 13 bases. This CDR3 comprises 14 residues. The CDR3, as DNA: TGTGCCAGCAGCCCCCGTGGGGACGTCAATGAGCAGTTCTTC. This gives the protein CASSPRGDVNEQFF.

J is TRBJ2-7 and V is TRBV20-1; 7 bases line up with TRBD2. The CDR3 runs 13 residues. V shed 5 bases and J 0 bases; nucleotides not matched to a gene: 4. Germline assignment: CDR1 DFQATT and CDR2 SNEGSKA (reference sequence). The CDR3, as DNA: TGCAGTGCTGGGAGGACTAGCTCCTACGAGCAGTACTTC. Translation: CSAGRTSSYEQYF.